This TCR beta chain was observed in a study of human T cells and chemical hapten exposure. Trimming took 5 bases from V and 5 from J, leaving 19 bases between them. Germline-derived CDR1 and CDR2 are DFQATT and SNEGSKA (reference sequence). This CDR3 comprises 14 residues. Each cDNA molecule in the library carried unique molecular identifiers. TCRdb re-called the 5' RACE reads with MiXCR, one entry per CDR3 protein. The repertoire consists of 110,000 or so distinct CDR3 sequences, with 15% to 20% occurring once and the leading ten covering 2.5% to 3.5%. Someone pulled total RNA out of unfractionated whole blood.

V gene TRBV20-1 combines with J gene TRBJ2-7, with D perhaps TRBD2 (6 bases). The TCR sequence derives from a human donor in good health. CDR3 DNA: TGCAGTGCTCGGTACACGGGAGAGCGAGACGAGCAGTACTTC. It translates to CSARYTGERDEQYF.